This is a list of T cell receptor beta chains from one sample in a study of shared clonotypes between healthy human individuals. The protocol was immunoSEQ multiplex PCR, while the TCRdb copy is restricted to in-frame clones and leaves out a portion. This table holds about 960,000 clones, more than 75% found once. The sample was memory CD4+ T cells sorted from blood. These receptors all stem from a man between 18 and 35 years old in good health. Both conserved end residues are part of each CDR3. The order of the fields is D gene, clone size, V gene, J gene, CDR3 DNA, CDR3 protein. D genes are given only for firm matches. The size field is filled for only some rows; it gives once, few, many or a size class.

D gene: NA; clone size: NA; V gene: TRBV6-1; J gene: TRBJ1-3; CDR3 DNA: TGTGCCAGCAGCGGACAGTACTCTGGAAACACCATATATTTT; CDR3 protein: CASSGQYSGNTIYF
D gene: NA; clone size: NA; V gene: TRBV11-2; J gene: TRBJ2-7; CDR3 DNA: TGTGCCAGCAGCTTAGGAGGGGGGGTCTACGAGCAGTACTTC; CDR3 protein: CASSLGGGVYEQYF
D gene: NA; clone size: NA; V gene: TRBV5-1; J gene: TRBJ2-5; CDR3 DNA: TGCGCCAGCAGCTTGGTTGGTGTCGGGGGGACCCAGTACTTC; CDR3 protein: CASSLVGVGGTQYF
D gene: TRBD1; clone size: NA; V gene: TRBV5-1; J gene: TRBJ2-7; CDR3 DNA: TGCGCCAGCACCCTGCAGGGACAGGACTACGAGCAGTACTTC; CDR3 protein: CASTLQGQDYEQYF
D gene: TRBD2; clone size: NA; V gene: TRBV7-9; J gene: TRBJ2-3; CDR3 DNA: TGTGCCAGCAGCTACCTAGCGGGAGGGCCGGGAGATACGCAGTATTTT; CDR3 protein: CASSYLAGGPGDTQYF
D gene: NA; clone size: NA; V gene: TRBV4-1; J gene: TRBJ1-2; CDR3 DNA: TGCGCCAGCAGCCAAGATCCCACAAATGACTATGGCTACACCTTC; CDR3 protein: CASSQDPTNDYGYTF
D gene: TRBD1; clone size: NA; V gene: TRBV11-3; J gene: TRBJ2-1; CDR3 DNA: TGTGCCAGCAGCTCAAGACAGGGTAGCTCCTACAATGAGCAGTTCTTC; CDR3 protein: CASSSRQGSSYNEQFF
D gene: NA; clone size: few; V gene: TRBV7-2; J gene: TRBJ1-1; CDR3 DNA: TGTGCCAGCAGCTTAAACGTTCTAGGATTCACTGAAGCTTTCTTT; CDR3 protein: CASSLNVLGFTEAFF
D gene: NA; clone size: NA; V gene: TRBV23-1; J gene: TRBJ2-7; CDR3 DNA: TGCGCCAGGGTGGGGGGCTTGTCCTACGAGCAGTACTTC; CDR3 protein: CARVGGLSYEQYF
D gene: TRBD1; clone size: many; V gene: TRBV10-3; J gene: TRBJ2-6; CDR3 DNA: TGTGCCATCTCCGGGACAGGGGGAATCTCTGGGGCCAACGTCCTGACTTTC; CDR3 protein: CAISGTGGISGANVLTF
D gene: NA; clone size: NA; V gene: TRBV28; J gene: TRBJ2-7; CDR3 DNA: TGTGCCAGCAGTTCCGGGACAACAGGGAGCGAGCAGTACTTC; CDR3 protein: CASSSGTTGSEQYF